This passage covers 14 T cell receptor beta chains from one sample sequenced in a study of OX40 agonist ivuxolimab in advanced cancers. Only in-frame clones appear in the TCRdb table, and some are missing; sequencing was by immunoSEQ multiplex PCR. The sample includes about 20,000 clones, 86% seen only once; the top ten take roughly 15%. Sequencing used CD4+ or CD8+ T cells sorted from blood, obtained in a trial of the OX40 agonist ivuxolimab. Receptors were obtained from an adult with an advanced solid tumor such as melanoma, head and neck, liver or kidney cancer.

This clone is medium-sized (0.01 to 0.1%) by share. The chain employs TRBV2 and TRBJ2-7; 7 bases match TRBD2. The CDR3 is made up of 13 amino acids. Germline V gene data show CDR1 as SNHLY and CDR2 as FYNNEI. J was trimmed by 6 bases and V by 1 base; bases with no gene match: 3. The CDR3 DNA reads as TGTGCCAGCAGTGAAGGGGGAGGGCCCGAGCAGTACTTC. This sequence encodes CASSEGGGPEQYF.

The chain employs TRBV15 and TRBJ2-7; a possible D gene is TRBD1 (6 bases). Looked up from germline, CDR1 is LNHNV and CDR2 is YYDKDF (reference sequence). The V and J ends lost 6 bases and 5 bases respectively, with 14 bases between them. The CDR3 has 13 amino acids. Here the CDR3 DNA reads TGTGCCACCAGGAGGGGGAGAGGCAACGAGCAGTACTTC. Translated, it gives CATRRGRGNEQYF.

V and J are TRBV6-6 and TRBJ1-3, with no clear D. The V gene lost 7 bases and the J gene lost 8 bases, with 21 bases spanning the gap. This CDR3 has 15 amino acids. CDR1 MNHNY and CDR2 SVGAGI come from the germline V gene (reference sequence). CDR3 nucleotides: TGTGCCAGCATAAACCGGGAATTGGGAATGTACACCATATATTTT. This sequence encodes CASINRELGMYTIYF.

The rearrangement uses TRBV5-6 and TRBJ2-7; possible D gene TRBD2, 6 bases. CDR3 size: 15 residues. V gave up 0 bases and J gave up 5 bases, with 15 bases separating them. CDR1 and CDR2 from the germline V gene are SGHDT and YYEEEE. CDR3 protein: CASSLGAGRLDEQYF. Here the CDR3 DNA reads TGTGCCAGCAGCTTGGGGGCGGGGCGTCTGGACGAGCAGTACTTC.

The CDR3 sequence is CASRVGRGQAYEQYF. CDR3 coding DNA: TGCGCCAGCAGGGTGGGCAGGGGCCAAGCCTACGAGCAGTACTTC. V is TRBV5-1 and J is TRBJ2-7, with D perhaps TRBD1 (6 bases). V was pared by 5 bases and J by 2 bases, with 17 bases between. The germline CDR1 and CDR2 sequences are SGHRS and YFSETQ. This CDR3 has 15 residues.

This clone has a single count. This rearrangement joins TRBV28 to TRBJ2-7; TRBD1 matches at 8 bases. The CDR3 has 13 amino acids. The germline V gene encodes CDR1 MDHEN and CDR2 SYDVKM. V lost 7 bases, J lost 5 bases, and 7 bases stayed unmatched. The CDR3 bases are TGTGCCAGCATTAGGTCAGGGGGCCACGAGCAGTACTTC. This gives the protein CASIRSGGHEQYF.

This clone was counted once. The chain employs TRBV7-2 and TRBJ1-1; D not resolved. Germline V gene lookup returns CDR1 SGHTA and CDR2 FQGNSA. Trimming pared 2 bases from V and 4 bases from J, leaving 20 bases between. The CDR3 length is 17 residues. This CDR3 is CASSLSPWGALGTEAFF. In DNA form, the CDR3 reads TGTGCCAGCAGCTTATCCCCTTGGGGAGCCTTGGGCACTGAAGCTTTCTTT. The complete variable domain, with remaining parts taken from reference TRBV7-2 and TRBJ1-1, reads GAGVSQSPSNKVTEKGKDVELRCDPISGHTALYWYRQSLGQGLEFLIYFQGNSAPDKSGLPSDRFSAERTGGSVSTLTIQRTQQEDSAVYLCASSLSPWGALGTEAFFGQGTRLTVV.

The rearrangement uses TRBV7-9 and TRBJ2-1; no clear D. With 6 bases removed from V and 0 bases from J, the gap between germline ends came to 18 bases. CDR3 size: 17 residues. Germline CDR1 and CDR2: SEHNR and FQNEAQ (reference sequence). In nucleotides, the CDR3 is TGTGCCAGCAGGGGGTGGGCGGTCTTGGGCTCCTACAATGAGCAGTTCTTC. Protein: CASRGWAVLGSYNEQFF.

The chain is built from TRBV28 and TRBJ1-5; D is uncertain. This CDR3 contains 14 residues. Germline CDR1 is MDHEN and CDR2 is SYDVKM. V was shortened by 3 bases and J by 0 bases, with 6 bases between the two germline ends. The CDR3 sequence is CASSFPRSNQPQHF. The CDR3 coding sequence is TGTGCCAGCAGTTTCCCACGTAGCAATCAGCCCCAGCATTTT.

The chain uses TRBV11-3 and TRBJ1-1; possibly TRBD1 for D (5 bases). The V end lost 4 bases, the J end lost 3 bases, and 12 bases lay between the germline ends. CDR3 size: 14 residues. Germline V CDR1 and CDR2: SGHNT, YENEEA. The CDR3 protein is CASSWGWNHTEAFF. The CDR3 bases are TGTGCCAGCAGCTGGGGCTGGAATCACACTGAAGCTTTCTTT.

The V and J genes are TRBV6-6 and TRBJ2-7; D remains ambiguous. Germline CDR1 is MNHNY and CDR2 is SVGAGI (reference sequence). The CDR3 is 15 amino acids. Trimming cost V 0 bases and J 2 bases, with 11 bases left between them. This CDR3 reads CASSYSSARTYEQYF. The DNA of the CDR3 is TGTGCCAGCAGTTACTCGAGTGCCAGGACCTACGAGCAGTACTTC.

This rearrangement joins TRBV5-1 to TRBJ2-7; D might be TRBD2 (5 bases). Germline CDR1 is SGHRS and CDR2 is YFSETQ. V was pared by 0 bases and J by 5 bases, with 6 bases between. This CDR3 is built from 12 residues. CDR3 in amino acids: CASSLVGDEQYF. In DNA form, the CDR3 reads TGCGCCAGCAGCTTGGTCGGGGACGAGCAGTACTTC. Variable domain in full (rest from reference TRBV5-1 and TRBJ2-7): KAGVTQTPRYLIKTRGQQVTLSCSPISGHRSVSWYQQTPGQGLQFLFEYFSETQRNKGNFPGRFSGRQFSNSRSEMNVSTLELGDSALYLCASSLVGDEQYFGPGTRLTVT.

This clone appeared a few times. CDR3 coding DNA: TGCGCCAGCAGCTTTACCGGACTTACCGAGCAGTACTTC. It encodes CASSFTGLTEQYF. V usage is TRBV5-1 and J usage is TRBJ2-7, with a possible D match to TRBD2 (5 bases). Germline values: CDR1 SGHRS, CDR2 YFSETQ. The V end was cut by 2 bases, the J end by 6 bases, with 12 bases between. CDR3 length: 13 residues.

This clone came up once. This chain uses TRBV19 with TRBJ1-1, with D perhaps matching TRBD1 (5 bases). V was trimmed by 7 bases and J by 4 bases, leaving 19 bases between them. This CDR3 comprises 15 residues. Germline loops: CDR1 LNHDA, CDR2 SQIVND (reference sequence). The CDR3 region is CASKSSAAGTTEAFF. The CDR3 bases are TGTGCCAGTAAAAGTAGCGCGGCAGGGACCACTGAAGCTTTCTTT. Full variable domain (outside the CDR3, taken from reference TRBV19 and TRBJ1-1): DGGITQSPKYLFRKEGQNVTLSCEQNLNHDAMYWYRQDPGQGLRLIYYSQIVNDFQKGDIAEGYSVSREKKESFPLTVTSAQKNPTAFYLCASKSSAAGTTEAFFGQGTRLTVV.